The TCR beta chain described here comes from a study of neurological immune-mediated disorders. Study outcomes and limitations: No sharing of CDR3 amino acid sequences was observed among expanded clones across subjects, suggesting private repertoires in all groups.

From 2 million PBMCs stored at -80 C, the unsorted libraries were generated. This clonotype was recorded at least ten times. Its antigen is not known. This CDR3 has 14 amino acids. The V end was cut by 0 bases, the J end by 3 bases, with 9 bases between. Germline CDR1 reads SGHRS; CDR2 reads YFSETQ. 5'RACE employing 10-nucleotide random UMIs yielded the cDNA. TCRdb re-derived calls from the 5' RACE reads in MiXCR, one entry per CDR3 protein. Found here are more than 25,000 distinct CDR3 sequences, about 12% of them singletons; the top ten hold about 5.3%. What was sequenced was PBMCs. V gene TRBV5-1 combines with J gene TRBJ1-1; possibly TRBD1 for D (5 bases). The source of this sequence is a woman between 55 and 75 years old in good health. The CDR3 DNA reads as TGCGCCAGCAGCTTGGGGGGGGGGTACACTGAAGCTTTCTTT. This codes for CASSLGGGYTEAFF.